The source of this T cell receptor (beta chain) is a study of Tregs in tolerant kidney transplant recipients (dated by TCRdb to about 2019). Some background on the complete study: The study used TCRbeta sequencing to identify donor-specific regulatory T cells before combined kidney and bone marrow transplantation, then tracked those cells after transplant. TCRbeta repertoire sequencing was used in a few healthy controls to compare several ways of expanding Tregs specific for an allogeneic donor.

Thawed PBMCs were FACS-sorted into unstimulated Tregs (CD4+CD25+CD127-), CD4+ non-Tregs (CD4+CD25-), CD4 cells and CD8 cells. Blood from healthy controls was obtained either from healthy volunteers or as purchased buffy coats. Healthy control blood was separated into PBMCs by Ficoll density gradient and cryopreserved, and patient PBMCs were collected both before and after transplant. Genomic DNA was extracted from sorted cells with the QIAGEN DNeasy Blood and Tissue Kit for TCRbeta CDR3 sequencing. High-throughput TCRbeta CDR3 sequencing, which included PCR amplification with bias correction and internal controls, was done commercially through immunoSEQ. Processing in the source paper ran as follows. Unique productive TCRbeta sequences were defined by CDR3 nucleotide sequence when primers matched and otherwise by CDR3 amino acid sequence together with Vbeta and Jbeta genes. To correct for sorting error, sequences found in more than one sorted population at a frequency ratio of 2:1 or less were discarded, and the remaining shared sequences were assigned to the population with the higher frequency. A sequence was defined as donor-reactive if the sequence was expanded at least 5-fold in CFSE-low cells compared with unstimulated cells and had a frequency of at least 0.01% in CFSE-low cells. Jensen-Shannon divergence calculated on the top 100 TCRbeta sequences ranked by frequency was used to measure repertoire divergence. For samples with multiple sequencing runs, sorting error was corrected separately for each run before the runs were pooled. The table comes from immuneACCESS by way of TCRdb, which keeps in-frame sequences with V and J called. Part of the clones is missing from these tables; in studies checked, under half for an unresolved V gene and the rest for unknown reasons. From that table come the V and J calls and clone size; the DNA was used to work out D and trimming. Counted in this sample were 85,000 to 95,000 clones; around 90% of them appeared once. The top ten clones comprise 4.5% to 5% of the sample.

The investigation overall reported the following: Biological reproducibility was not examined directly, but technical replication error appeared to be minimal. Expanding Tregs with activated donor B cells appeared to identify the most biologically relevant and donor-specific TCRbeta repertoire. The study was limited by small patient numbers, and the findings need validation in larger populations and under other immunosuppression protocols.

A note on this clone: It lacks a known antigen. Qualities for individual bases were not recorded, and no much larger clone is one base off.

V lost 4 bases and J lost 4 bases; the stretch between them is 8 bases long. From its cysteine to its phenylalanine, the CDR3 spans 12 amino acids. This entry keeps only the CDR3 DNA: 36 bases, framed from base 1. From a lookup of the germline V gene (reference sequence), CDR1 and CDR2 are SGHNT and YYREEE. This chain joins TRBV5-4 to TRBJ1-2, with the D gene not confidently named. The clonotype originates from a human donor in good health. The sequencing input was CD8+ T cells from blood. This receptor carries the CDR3 CASSDGLYGYTF. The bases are TGTGCCAGCAGCGACGGCCTCTATGGCTACACCTTC.